Listed below are T cell receptor beta chains from one sample, sequenced in a study of T cell responses to AZD1222 COVID-19 vaccine. Only in-frame clones appear in the TCRdb table, and some are missing; sequencing was by immunoSEQ multiplex PCR. The repertoire includes roughly 140,000 clones, more than 80% of them detected once, and under 4% sits in the top ten. The sequencing used peripheral blood, collected 28 days after the second AZD1222 dose. The receptors shown here come from an adult who received the AZD1222 COVID-19 vaccine. The CDR3 runs from the conserved cysteine through the conserved F or W. D genes are given only for firm matches. The listing skips clone size in some rows; elsewhere it reads once, few, many or a size class.

cdr3_nt	cdr3_aa	clone_size	v_call	d_call	j_call
TGTGCCAGCACCGGGGAGGTTTCCTACGAGCAGTACTTC	CASTGEVSYEQYF	NA	TRBV12-3/TRBV12-4	NA	TRBJ2-7
TGTGCCAGTAGTAAACGGACAGGGGGGGACACTGAAGCTTTCTTT	CASSKRTGGDTEAFF	NA	TRBV19	TRBD1	TRBJ1-1
TGCGCCAGCAGCGATAAAACCGGGACAGAGTTTCGCACAGATACGCAGTATTTT	CASSDKTGTEFRTDTQYF	NA	TRBV5-1	TRBD1	TRBJ2-3
TGTGCCAGTAGCGGGGGCGCCGACACAGATACGCAGTATTTT	CASSGGADTDTQYF	NA	TRBV19	NA	TRBJ2-3
TGCGCCAGCAGCAAGGGCGAGCAGTACTTC	CASSKGEQYF	NA	TRBV10-2	NA	TRBJ2-7
TGTGCCAGCAGCAACCCGGACACCAGACCAGCAGATACGCAGTATTTT	CASSNPDTRPADTQYF	NA	TRBV5-8	NA	TRBJ2-3
TGCAGCGTTGAAGATAGAACTAGCAGCTCCTACGAGCAGTACTTC	CSVEDRTSSSYEQYF	NA	TRBV29-1	NA	TRBJ2-7
TGCGCCAGCAGCCTTCTAGCGGGAGGGCTGACGGGGGAGCAGTACTTC	CASSLLAGGLTGEQYF	NA	TRBV4-1	TRBD2	TRBJ2-7
TGTGCCAGCAGTTTACAAAATCCGTCCCCTCCCCGACTAGCGGGAGCACCGAATGAGCAGTTCTTC	CASSLQNPSPPRLAGAPNEQFF	NA	TRBV27	TRBD2	TRBJ2-1
TGCAGCGTTGAAAGCCGGCAGGGGCCCCGAGGGACTGAAGCTTTCTTT	CSVESRQGPRGTEAFF	NA	TRBV29-1	NA	TRBJ1-1
TGCAGCGTTGAAGGCCAGGGGGCCACTGAAGCTTTCTTT	CSVEGQGATEAFF	NA	TRBV29-1	TRBD1	TRBJ1-1
TGCAGCGTTGAAGATCGAACAGGGGCTCTTCGGGCCTTC	CSVEDRTGALRAF	NA	TRBV29-1	TRBD1	TRBJ1-2
TGCGCCAGCGGGAGGAGGACAGATACGCAGTATTTT	CASGRRTDTQYF	NA	TRBV10-1	NA	TRBJ2-3
TGTGCCAGCTCACCACAGGCTAACTATGGCTACACCTTC	CASSPQANYGYTF	NA	TRBV18	NA	TRBJ1-2
TGTGCCAGCAGCCTAGGGACACCCTCTGGAAACACCATATATTTT	CASSLGTPSGNTIYF	NA	TRBV7-8	NA	TRBJ1-3
TGTGCCAGCAGCAAAGGGACAGGAGGGGCTAAAGCCAAAAACATTCAGTACTTC	CASSKGTGGAKAKNIQYF	NA	TRBV21-1	NA	TRBJ2-4
TGTGCCAGCAGCTCCCCGTCAGCCCCAACTAATGAAAAACTGTTTTTT	CASSSPSAPTNEKLFF	NA	TRBV7-9	NA	TRBJ1-4
TGTGCCAGCAACGAGGGGGCCCAGGGAACTGAAGCTTTCTTT	CASNEGAQGTEAFF	NA	TRBV6-5	TRBD1	TRBJ1-1
TGTGCCAGTAGCTCGACAGGGGCTATCGAGCAGTACTTC	CASSSTGAIEQYF	NA	TRBV19	TRBD1	TRBJ2-7
TGTGCCAGCAGCCCGCAGACAGGGCTAGATCAGCCCCAGCATTTT	CASSPQTGLDQPQHF	NA	TRBV7-2	TRBD1	TRBJ1-5
TGTGCCTGGGCAGTGCTTGGAAACACCATATATTTT	CAWAVLGNTIYF	NA	TRBV30	NA	TRBJ1-3
TGCGCCAGCAGCCAAGATCAGACGGGAGTAAATCAGCCCCAGCATTTT	CASSQDQTGVNQPQHF	NA	TRBV4-1	NA	TRBJ1-5
TGCGCCAGCAGCTTCGGGACAGTAAACTCCTACGAGCAGTACTTC	CASSFGTVNSYEQYF	NA	TRBV5-1	TRBD1	TRBJ2-7
TGTGCCAGTGACAGGGACCAGAACACTGAAGCTTTCTTT	CASDRDQNTEAFF	NA	TRBV19	TRBD1	TRBJ1-1
TGCGCCAGCAGCTTGTCTAGCGACCGTTACGAGCAGTACTTC	CASSLSSDRYEQYF	few	TRBV5-1	NA	TRBJ2-7
TGTGCCAGCAGCCAGGACGGAGTTGGTGGAGCTTTCTTT	CASSQDGVGGAFF	NA	TRBV11-3	NA	TRBJ1-1
TGTGCCAGCAGCGACTTAGCGTCCGGGAGCGGGGGCTACACCTTC	CASSDLASGSGGYTF	NA	TRBV7-6	NA	TRBJ1-2
TGTGCCAGCGAGGGGGCTAACTATGGCTACACCTTC	CASEGANYGYTF	NA	TRBV12-3/TRBV12-4	NA	TRBJ1-2
TGTGCCAGTAGTATTAATCTACCACGGGACTATGGCTACACCTTC	CASSINLPRDYGYTF	NA	TRBV19	NA	TRBJ1-2
TGCGCCAGCAGCTTCGGGGGGAATCAGCCCCAGCATTTT	CASSFGGNQPQHF	few	TRBV5-1	NA	TRBJ1-5
TGTGCCAGCAGTTACTCGTCCGGGGTCTCCTACGAGCAGTACTTC	CASSYSSGVSYEQYF	NA	TRBV6-5	NA	TRBJ2-7
TGTGCCAGCAGCAAATGGACAGGGCAGAACACTGAAGCTTTCTTT	CASSKWTGQNTEAFF	NA	TRBV6-5	TRBD1	TRBJ1-1
TGTGCCAGCAGCTTAGATGGCAGCTCCTACAATGAGCAGTTCTTC	CASSLDGSSYNEQFF	NA	TRBV7-6	NA	TRBJ2-1
TGTGCCAGTAGTCCTAGCGGGGGATACGAGCAGTACTTC	CASSPSGGYEQYF	NA	TRBV19	TRBD2	TRBJ2-7
TGCGCCAGCAGCGAACTGGACAGGGGGCCCAGAACTGAAGCTTTCTTT	CASSELDRGPRTEAFF	few	TRBV5-1	TRBD1	TRBJ1-1
TGTGCCAGCAGTTACCTGGGGGTGGAGGGGAACACTGAAGCTTTCTTT	CASSYLGVEGNTEAFF	NA	TRBV6-5	NA	TRBJ1-1
TGTGCCAGCACCGCTGTGGGGGCTGAAGCTTTCTTT	CASTAVGAEAFF	NA	TRBV12-3/TRBV12-4	NA	TRBJ1-1
TGTGCCAGCAGCCCCCCCTCGGCTAGCGGGAGTAATGAGCAGTTCTTC	CASSPPSASGSNEQFF	few	TRBV7-6	TRBD2	TRBJ2-1
TGTGCCAGCAGTCCTGGGGGGTACACTGAAGCTTTCTTT	CASSPGGYTEAFF	NA	TRBV7-9	NA	TRBJ1-1
TGCGCCAGCAGTGAGGGCGGACCGAATGAAAAACTGTTTTTT	CASSEGGPNEKLFF	once	TRBV10-1	NA	TRBJ1-4
TGTGCCAGCAGTTTAACCGACGGTGCCAGGCCGAACACTGAAGCTTTCTTT	CASSLTDGARPNTEAFF	NA	TRBV28	NA	TRBJ1-1
TGTGCCAGCAGCCAGGCCGGGGAGCAGTACTTC	CASSQAGEQYF	NA	TRBV3-1/TRBV3-2	NA	TRBJ2-7
TGCGCCAGCAGCGTCACAGATACGCAGTATTTT	CASSVTDTQYF	once	TRBV5-1	NA	TRBJ2-3
TGTGCCAGCAGCGGGTATGAGGGCTTAGGTTCACCCCTCCACTTT	CASSGYEGLGSPLHF	NA	TRBV11-2	NA	TRBJ1-6
TGCGCCACCAGCTCAGGTTCCGGGCAGACCCAGTACTTC	CATSSGSGQTQYF	NA	TRBV5-1	NA	TRBJ2-5
TGTGCCAGCAGTCTTCACCAGAACACTGAAGCTTTCTTT	CASSLHQNTEAFF	NA	TRBV6-5	NA	TRBJ1-1
TGTGCCAGCAGTGTGGGACCTGACAGGGGAACCTCCTACAATGAGCAGTTCTTC	CASSVGPDRGTSYNEQFF	NA	TRBV6-4	TRBD1	TRBJ2-1
TGTGCCAGCAGCCAAGACCGGACTGAAGCTTTCTTT	CASSQDRTEAFF	NA	TRBV11-2	NA	TRBJ1-1
TGTGCCAGTAGTAATGACAGGGGGAGGTTAAGCACTGAAGCTTTCTTT	CASSNDRGRLSTEAFF	NA	TRBV19	TRBD1	TRBJ1-1
TGCAGCGTTGAAGATCCAAGGGGAGCTTTCTTT	CSVEDPRGAFF	NA	TRBV29-1	NA	TRBJ1-1
TGTGCCAGCAGCCACCTCCCCCGGACAGACCCAGATACGCAGTATTTT	CASSHLPRTDPDTQYF	NA	TRBV3-1/TRBV3-2	NA	TRBJ2-3
TGTGCCATCAGAAGGGACAACGGAGATGAGCAGTACTTC	CAIRRDNGDEQYF	once	TRBV10-3	NA	TRBJ2-7
TGTGCCAGCAGCCGTGGGGACGCAGGCGGCTACACCTTC	CASSRGDAGGYTF	NA	TRBV7-9	NA	TRBJ1-2
TGTGCCAGCAGCCGTAAACATAGTAACACTGAAGCTTTCTTT	CASSRKHSNTEAFF	NA	TRBV14	NA	TRBJ1-1
TGCGCCAGCACTGAACAGGGCTCATCCCATACCCGCTCTGGCTACACCTTC	CASTEQGSSHTRSGYTF	NA	TRBV5-1	NA	TRBJ1-2